Presented here are 32 T cell receptor beta chains from one specimen sequenced in a study of T-cell reconstitution after alpha-beta-depleted transplantation in children. Unique molecular identifiers were used to barcode this TCRbeta library. TCRdb re-derived calls from the PCR reads in MiXCR, one entry per CDR3 protein. The sample has about 230,000 distinct CDR3 sequences; approximately 12% are singletons. The sample in question was PBMCs from the stem cell graft donor, obtained from the stem cell graft. The receptors come from a human donor who donated a stem cell graft to a child with acute lymphoblastic leukemia.

This clonotype showed up many times. The chain links TRBV12-3 or TRBV12-4 to TRBJ1-2; weak D call: TRBD1 (5 bases). Trimming removed 6 bases at V and 4 bases at J, with 12 bases between. The CDR3 is 13 amino acids. CDR3 bases: TGTGCCAGCAGCCTTGACAGCATCTATGGCTACACCTTC. Protein sequence: CASSLDSIYGYTF.

This clonotype was counted many times. The chain employs TRBV5-4 and TRBJ1-6, with unresolved D. The CDR3 contains 16 residues. Deletions cut 4 bases from V and 5 bases from J, with 16 bases between. Germline CDR1 and CDR2: SGHNT and YYREEE (reference sequence). CDR3 in amino acids: CASSLVRGRDNSPLHF. CDR3 bases: TGTGCCAGCAGCCTTGTGCGGGGTAGGGATAATTCACCCCTCCACTTT.

The rearrangement joins TRBV28 to TRBJ1-5; D not certain. The CDR3 consists of 15 residues. Germline V gives CDR1 MDHEN, CDR2 SYDVKM. V shed 2 bases and J shed 4 bases, with 12 bases lying between them. CDR3 DNA: TGTGCCAGCAGTTTACGTCCCGGCCCAAATCAGCCCCAGCATTTT. It translates to CASSLRPGPNQPQHF.

The rearrangement links TRBV15 to TRBJ2-7, with D possibly being TRBD1 or TRBD2 (5 bases each). CDR1 and CDR2 (germline): LNHNV, YYDKDF (reference sequence). The germline V and J ends were trimmed by 0 bases and 2 bases, with 11 bases remaining between them. The CDR3 has 15 amino acids. The CDR3 DNA is TGTGCCACCAGCAGAGATCCGAGGGGAACCTACGAGCAGTACTTC. This encodes CATSRDPRGTYEQYF. The full variable domain, its missing parts supplied by reference TRBV15 and TRBJ2-7, is DAMVIQNPRYQVTQFGKPVTLSCSQTLNHNVMYWYQQKSSQAPKLLFHYYDKDFNNEADTPDNFQSRRPNTSFCFLDIRSPGLGDTAMYLCATSRDPRGTYEQYFGPGTRLTVT.

As for this clonotype: Because the CDR3 is missing its conserved closing phenylalanine or tryptophan, this is likely a read error. The V gene is TRBV28, the J gene TRBJ2-2, with unresolved D. V was pared by 5 bases and J by 6 bases, with 13 bases between. Germline-derived CDR1 and CDR2 are MDHEN and SYDVKM. The CDR3 covers 14 residues. The CDR3, as DNA: TGTGCCAGCAGTCTCGCTCTAGAGTCCGGGGAGCTGTTTTTG. Protein product: CASSLALESGELFL.

This clonotype has a count of ten or more. The V call is TRBV5-5, the J call TRBJ1-2; 9 bases align to TRBD1. V lost 4 bases and J lost 8; bases outside the gene matches: 6. From germline, CDR1 is SGHKS and CDR2 YYEKEE (reference sequence). The CDR3 has 13 residues. The CDR3 sequence is CASSMDRGGGYTF. The CDR3 nucleotides read TGTGCCAGCAGCATGGACAGGGGTGGCGGCTACACCTTC.

This chain uses TRBV7-9 with TRBJ2-2; no definite D call. Germline V gives CDR1 SEHNR, CDR2 FQNEAQ (reference sequence). The CDR3 is made up of 14 amino acids. Trimming pared 6 bases from V and 4 bases from J, leaving 12 bases between. The CDR3 DNA reads TGTGCCAGCAGTACTGGACGGATCACCGGGGAGCTGTTTTTT. This codes for CASSTGRITGELFF.

This chain links TRBV20-1 with TRBJ1-2; no clear D gene. V was shortened by 1 base and J by 6 bases, with 6 bases between the two germline ends. This CDR3 is 11 amino acids long. Germline values: CDR1 DFQATT, CDR2 SNEGSKA (reference sequence). CDR3 bases: TGCAGTGCTAGAGGGTCTCATGGCTACACCTTC. Translating gives CSARGSHGYTF.

This clonotype was counted many times. This chain uses TRBV18 with TRBJ2-1; D is ambiguous. Trimming took 0 bases from V and 6 from J, leaving 6 bases between them. The CDR3 sequence is 13 residues long. Germline assignment: CDR1 KGHSH and CDR2 LQKENI. Here the CDR3 DNA reads TGTGCCAGCTCACCACCTCCAGGCAATGAGCAGTTCTTC. It encodes CASSPPPGNEQFF.

This clonotype was observed many times. The V call is TRBV20-1, the J call TRBJ1-1; 7 bases fit TRBD1. CDR1 and CDR2 (germline): DFQATT, SNEGSKA (reference sequence). The length of the CDR3 is 16 residues. J gave up 4 bases and V 4 bases, and 15 bases lay outside the gene matches. CDR3 DNA sequence: TGCAGTGCTAAGCACAGGGGATCCGTGATGGGCACTGAAGCTTTCTTT. Translation: CSAKHRGSVMGTEAFF.

This clonotype was recorded at least ten times. The CDR3 DNA reads as TGCGCCAGCAGTGTCAGGGGTGCGGACGAGCAGTACTTC. As protein: CASSVRGADEQYF. The V gene is TRBV10-2, the J gene TRBJ2-7; D is possibly TRBD1 (6 bases). V lost 4 bases, J lost 5 bases, and 12 bases lay in between. The V gene's germline CDR1 is WSHSY and CDR2 SAAADI. This CDR3 region has 13 residues.

This clonotype occurred many times. This rearrangement joins TRBV28 to TRBJ2-1; no definite D call. CDR1 and CDR2 from the germline V gene are MDHEN and SYDVKM. Trimming shortened V by 3 bases and J by 1 base, and 13 bases separated the two germline ends. CDR3 length equals 16 residues. In DNA form, the CDR3 reads TGTGCCAGCAGTTTTTTCCTATGGGCGTCCTACAATGAGCAGTTCTTC. Protein sequence: CASSFFLWASYNEQFF.

This clonotype was counted many times. This rearrangement joins TRBV5-8 to TRBJ2-1; 15 nucleotides align to TRBD2. This CDR3 is 15 amino acids long. Unmatched junction bases numbered 3, after V lost 3 bases and J lost 8 bases. Germline-derived CDR1 and CDR2 are SGHTS and YDEGEE. CDR3 protein: CASSWGLAGGYEQFF. CDR3 in DNA: TGTGCCAGCAGCTGGGGACTAGCGGGAGGCTATGAGCAGTTCTTC.

This clonotype was observed at least ten times. This chain connects TRBV5-1 to TRBJ2-5; 9 positions match TRBD1. Trimming removed 5 bases from V and 3 bases from J; junction bases left unmatched: 5. In germline, CDR1 is SGHRS, CDR2 YFSETQ. The CDR3 length is 14 residues. CDR3 in amino acids: CASRVTGGKETQYF. The CDR3 coding sequence is TGCGCCAGCAGAGTGACAGGGGGTAAAGAGACCCAGTACTTC.

Details on this clonotype: A single base separates this from a much larger clone, so it may be a read error. The J gene is TRBJ2-7, the V gene TRBV5-1; a weak D match, TRBD2 (5 bases). There are 13 residues in the CDR3. CDR1 SGHRS and CDR2 YFSETQ come from the germline V gene. CDR3 coding DNA: TGCGGCAGCGCGATAGAGGGAGCCTACGAGCAGTACTTC. It codes for CGSAIEGAYEQYF.

There are many counts of this clonotype. The chain employs TRBV4-3 and TRBJ2-7; maybe TRBD1 (6 bases). This CDR3 comprises 14 residues. The V gene lost 0 bases and the J gene lost 2 bases, with 8 bases spanning the gap. Germline V CDR1 and CDR2: LGHNA, YSLEER. The CDR3 reads CASSQDRGTYEQYF. CDR3 bases: TGCGCCAGCAGCCAAGACAGGGGCACCTACGAGCAGTACTTC.

This clonotype was found many times. The chain links TRBV5-1 to TRBJ2-7; no clear D. Trimming pared 0 bases from V and 6 bases from J, leaving 10 bases between. The CDR3 runs 13 residues. The germline V gene has CDR1 SGHRS and CDR2 YFSETQ. CDR3 sequence (DNA): TGCGCCAGCAGCTTGGCCTCTGGCGGCGAGCAGTACTTC. Amino acids: CASSLASGGEQYF.

In its sample, this clonotype was seen many times. The chain employs TRBV30 and TRBJ2-1, with D unresolved. Per germline, CDR1 GTSNPN and CDR2 SVGIG (reference sequence). The CDR3 totals 15 residues. V was pared by 0 bases and J by 7 bases, with 16 bases between. The chain's CDR3 is CAWSVPAPRENEQFF. As DNA, the CDR3 is TGTGCCTGGAGTGTCCCGGCCCCCCGCGAGAATGAGCAGTTCTTC.

This clonotype was counted ten times or more. The V call is TRBV4-3, the J call TRBJ2-2; D may be TRBD1 (6 bases). CDR3 length equals 14 residues. The V gene lost 6 bases and the J gene lost 6 bases, with 14 bases spanning the gap. Germline values: CDR1 LGHNA, CDR2 YSLEER. As DNA, the CDR3 is TGCGCCAGCAGACCCACGAGGGGGTCCGGGGAGCTGTTTTTT. It encodes CASRPTRGSGELFF.

This clonotype has at least ten counts. This chain uses TRBV5-1 with TRBJ2-1, with 9 bases aligning to TRBD2. This CDR3 region has 17 residues. J was trimmed by 3 bases and V by 4 bases; bases with no gene match: 11. Germline V gene lookup returns CDR1 SGHRS and CDR2 YFSETQ. The CDR3 nucleotides are TGCGCCAGCAGCCCGGGCGTATATAGCGGGAGCTACAATGAGCAGTTCTTC. This translates into CASSPGVYSGSYNEQFF.

Ten or more counts support this clonotype. CDR3 in amino acids: CASTRESADTQYF. CDR3 in DNA: TGTGCCAGCACCCGGGAGTCTGCAGATACGCAGTATTTT. The V gene is TRBV6-2 or TRBV6-3, the J gene TRBJ2-3, with D perhaps TRBD2 (6 bases). This CDR3 is built from 13 residues. V lost 7 bases and J lost 4, with 12 bases in between. Germline CDR1 reads MNHEY; CDR2 reads SVGEGT.

V usage is TRBV7-2 and J usage is TRBJ2-7, with TRBD2 matching 10 bases. The CDR3 consists of 17 residues. The V gene's germline CDR1 is SGHTA and CDR2 FQGNSA. Germline trimming cut 3 bases from V and 3 bases from J; bases unmatched to any gene: 11. The CDR3 sequence: CASSFSPLTSGLYEQYF. The CDR3 DNA sequence: TGTGCCAGCAGCTTTTCGCCACTGACTAGCGGGCTCTACGAGCAGTACTTC.

The rearrangement uses TRBV3-1 and TRBJ2-1, with 8 positions matching TRBD2. Losses at the gene ends were 10 bases for V and 7 bases for J; bases not matched to a gene: 24. Per germline, CDR1 LGHDT and CDR2 YNNKEL (reference sequence). This CDR3 has 18 amino acids. DNA of the CDR3: TGTGCCATCTGCTCCCAGGGTCGACGGGAGGGCCGGAGGAATGAGCAGTTCTTC. Translating it yields CAICSQGRREGRRNEQFF.

This clonotype was seen more than once but under ten times. This chain uses TRBV12-3 or TRBV12-4 with TRBJ2-2; 8 bases are a match to TRBD2. The CDR3 has 14 amino acids. Trimming at V came to 6 bases and at J to 3 bases, leaving 3 bases not matched to a gene. This CDR3 reads CASRIGRDTGELFF. Here the CDR3 DNA reads TGTGCCAGCAGGATCGGGAGGGACACCGGGGAGCTGTTTTTT.

Turning to this clonotype: With a much larger clone just one base away, this may be a read error. This chain joins TRBV6-2 or TRBV6-3 and TRBJ1-4; D is undetermined. CDR1 and CDR2 (germline): MNHEY, SVGEGT. Trimming pared 5 bases from V and 7 bases from J, leaving 14 bases between. This CDR3 comprises 14 residues. The CDR3 DNA reads as TGTGCCAGCAGTCGGATGCGGTCGAGTGAAAAACTGTTTTTT. This translates into CASSRMRSSEKLFF.

At least ten counts were recorded for this clonotype. CDR3: CASSGNRGPYASYEQYF. The CDR3 DNA follows: TGTGCCAGCAGTGGTAACAGGGGCCCCTACGCCTCCTACGAGCAGTACTTC. The genes are TRBV6-1 and TRBJ2-7; 7 nucleotides match TRBD1. V shed 4 bases, J shed 0 bases, and the junction held 12 bases outside the gene matches. CDR3 length: 17 amino acids. Germline values: CDR1 MNHNS, CDR2 SASEGT.

Points on this clonotype: This may be a read error, as it is one base from a much larger clone. This chain connects TRBV7-9 to TRBJ1-2, with 7 bases identical to TRBD1. Germline V CDR1 and CDR2: SEHNR, FQNEAQ (reference sequence). Trimming at V came to 1 base and at J to 3 bases, leaving 5 bases not matched to a gene. This CDR3 has 15 residues. The CDR3 protein is CASSLVSGGHYGYTF. CDR3 DNA sequence: TGTGCCAGCAGCTTAGTCTCAGGGGGTCACTATGGCTACACCTTC.

This clonotype was seen many times. This chain joins TRBV18 and TRBJ2-2; TRBD2 agrees at 10 bases. Looked up from germline, CDR1 is KGHSH and CDR2 is LQKENI. This CDR3 has 16 amino acids. The J segment lost 1 base and the V segment lost 3 bases, leaving 2 bases of the junction unmatched. Here the CDR3 reads CASSPASGRNTGELFF. The CDR3 bases are TGTGCCAGCTCACCGGCTAGCGGGAGGAACACCGGGGAGCTGTTTTTT.

This clonotype was counted many times. The gene calls are TRBV11-3 and TRBJ2-2, with D perhaps assigned TRBD1 or TRBD2 (5 bases each). The V end was cut by 4 bases, the J end by 1 base, with 13 bases between. Germline values: CDR1 SGHNT, CDR2 YENEEA. CDR3 size: 16 residues. CDR3 sequence (DNA): TGTGCCAGCAGCTCCCCCGGGACGGGGAACACCGGGGAGCTGTTTTTT. This sequence encodes CASSSPGTGNTGELFF.

The rearrangement links TRBV30 to TRBJ1-2, with 7 positions matching TRBD1. Germline-derived CDR1 and CDR2 are GTSNPN and SVGIG (reference sequence). The CDR3 is 16 amino acids. Losses at the gene ends were 4 bases for V and 1 base for J; bases not matched to a gene: 12. The CDR3 nucleotides read TGTGCCTGGACCCGCGAGTGGTACAGGGGTAACTATGGCTACACCTTC. Translation gives CAWTREWYRGNYGYTF.

This clonotype was detected ten times or more. The chain carries TRBV12-3 or TRBV12-4 and TRBJ2-7; 8 positions match TRBD1. Germline trimming cut 2 bases from V and 4 bases from J; bases unmatched to any gene: 4. This CDR3 region has 14 residues. The chain's CDR3 is CASSLPGQVYEQYF. The CDR3 DNA follows: TGTGCCAGCAGTTTACCGGGACAGGTTTACGAGCAGTACTTC.

In this sample, this clonotype turned up many times. J is TRBJ2-2 and V is TRBV7-3; D not resolved. Germline loops: CDR1 SGHTA, CDR2 FQGTGA. The CDR3 sequence is 14 residues long. The germline V and J ends were trimmed by 2 bases and 7 bases, with 11 bases remaining between them. The CDR3 DNA sequence: TGTGCCAGCAGCTTAGGGTTCGAGTACGGGGAGCTGTTTTTT. It translates to CASSLGFEYGELFF.